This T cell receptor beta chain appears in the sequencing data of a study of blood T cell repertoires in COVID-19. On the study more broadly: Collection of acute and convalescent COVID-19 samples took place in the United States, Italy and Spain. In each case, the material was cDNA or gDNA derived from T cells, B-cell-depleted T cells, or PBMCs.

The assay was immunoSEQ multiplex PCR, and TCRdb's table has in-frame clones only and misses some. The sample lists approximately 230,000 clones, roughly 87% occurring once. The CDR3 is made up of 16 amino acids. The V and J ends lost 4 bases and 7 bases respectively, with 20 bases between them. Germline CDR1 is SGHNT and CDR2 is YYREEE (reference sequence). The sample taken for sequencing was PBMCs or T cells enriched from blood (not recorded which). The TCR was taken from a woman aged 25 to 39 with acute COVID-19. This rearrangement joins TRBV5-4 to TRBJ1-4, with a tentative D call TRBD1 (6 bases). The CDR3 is CASSPGGQGNSEKLFF. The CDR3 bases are TGTGCCAGCAGCCCCGGGGGGCAGGGTAACAGTGAAAAACTGTTTTTT.